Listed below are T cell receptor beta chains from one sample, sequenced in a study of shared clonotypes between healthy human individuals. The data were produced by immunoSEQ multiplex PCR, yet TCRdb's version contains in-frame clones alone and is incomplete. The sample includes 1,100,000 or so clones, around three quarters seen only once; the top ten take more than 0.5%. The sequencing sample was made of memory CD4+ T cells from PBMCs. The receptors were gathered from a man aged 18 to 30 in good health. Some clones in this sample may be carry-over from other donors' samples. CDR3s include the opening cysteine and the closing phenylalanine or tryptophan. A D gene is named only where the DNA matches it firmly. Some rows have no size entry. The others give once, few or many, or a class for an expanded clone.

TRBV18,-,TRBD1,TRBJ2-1,CASSPWTGNEQFF,TGTGCCAGCTCGCCTTGGACAGGCAATGAGCAGTTCTTC
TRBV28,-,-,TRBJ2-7,CASSLRGYEQYF,TGTGCCAGCAGTCTTCGAGGGTACGAGCAGTACTTC
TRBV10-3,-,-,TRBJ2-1,CAISEQTGQFF,TGTGCCATCAGTGAACAGACAGGGCAGTTCTTC
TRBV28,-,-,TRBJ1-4,CASSPPGIGEKLFF,TGTGCCAGCAGTCCCCCCGGGATTGGTGAAAAACTGTTTTTT
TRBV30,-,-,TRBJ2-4,CAWSAMGAEVAKNIQYF,TGTGCCTGGAGTGCAATGGGGGCTGAGGTAGCCAAAAACATTCAGTACTTC
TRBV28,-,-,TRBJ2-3,CASRGGVSTDTQYF,TGTGCCAGCAGGGGGGGCGTCAGCACAGATACGCAGTATTTT
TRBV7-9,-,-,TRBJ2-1,CASSRTGPYNEQFF,TGTGCCAGCAGCCGGACTGGGCCCTACAATGAGCAGTTCTTC
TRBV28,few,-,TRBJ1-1,CASSFGRLGAFF,TGTGCCAGCAGCTTTGGGAGGCTGGGGGCTTTCTTT
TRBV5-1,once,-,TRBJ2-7,CASSPKPSAVYEQYF,TGCGCCAGCAGCCCTAAACCGTCGGCGGTCTACGAGCAGTACTTC
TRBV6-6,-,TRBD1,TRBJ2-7,CASSYGTGEQYF,TGTGCCAGCAGTTATGGGACAGGCGAGCAGTACTTC
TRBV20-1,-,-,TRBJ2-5,CSALGETQYF,TGCAGTGCATTGGGGGAGACCCAGTACTTC